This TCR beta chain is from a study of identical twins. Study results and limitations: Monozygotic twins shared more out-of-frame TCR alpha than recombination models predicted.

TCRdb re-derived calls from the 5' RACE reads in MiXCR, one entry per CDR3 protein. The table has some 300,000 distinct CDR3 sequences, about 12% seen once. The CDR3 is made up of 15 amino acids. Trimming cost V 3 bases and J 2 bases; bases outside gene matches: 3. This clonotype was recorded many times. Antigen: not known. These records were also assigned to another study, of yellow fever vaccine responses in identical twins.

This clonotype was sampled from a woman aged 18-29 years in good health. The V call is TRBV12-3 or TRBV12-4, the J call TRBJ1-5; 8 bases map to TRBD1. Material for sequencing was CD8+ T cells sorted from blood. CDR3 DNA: TGTGCCAGCAGTTTGGACAGGGCAGGCAATCAGCCCCAGCATTTT. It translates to CASSLDRAGNQPQHF.